These T cell receptor beta chains were read from a single sample in a study of neurological immune-mediated disorders. TCRdb redid the calling of the 5' RACE reads with MiXCR, one entry per CDR3 protein. The data show around 64,000 distinct CDR3 sequences, roughly 13% seen once. The source material was PBMCs. All receptors derive from an older woman with HTLV-1-associated myelopathy (HAM/TSP). Both conserved end residues are part of each CDR3.

v_gene,j_gene,CDR3aa
TRBV3-1,TRBJ1-2,CASSHLGTGVGGYTF
TRBV5-1,TRBJ2-3,CASSLGRVYTDTQYF
TRBV4-1,TRBJ2-7,CASSQDRELAGYEQYF
TRBV12-3/TRBV12-4,TRBJ2-7,CASTNGGTLYEQYF
TRBV5-5,TRBJ1-1,CASSSGQGAAEAFF
TRBV6-6,TRBJ2-3,CASSYPPGRGRGDTQYF
TRBV5-4,TRBJ2-7,CASSLVGSHEQYF
TRBV5-1,TRBJ2-3,CASSAPQGTDTQYF
TRBV28,TRBJ2-3,CASMYPRNTDTQYF
TRBV5-1,TRBJ2-3,CASSYGLAGAGRYTDTQYF
TRBV7-9,TRBJ2-3,CASSNLHWGSTDTQYF
TRBV20-1,TRBJ1-5,CSAREEGAQHF
TRBV20-1,TRBJ1-6,CSAGGGNNSPLHF
TRBV6-5,TRBJ1-6,CASSYHPSQGVSPLHF
TRBV25-1,TRBJ2-1,CAGGDPPDEQFF
TRBV11-2,TRBJ2-7,CASSLEYEQYF
TRBV2,TRBJ2-1,CASSPLALYNEQFF
TRBV7-9,TRBJ2-5,CASSFSGGTFQETQYF
TRBV6-5,TRBJ1-1,CASSRRGDTEAFF
TRBV11-2,TRBJ2-1,CASSFGLAGAFYNEQFF
TRBV29-1,TRBJ2-1,CSVASHSNEQFF
TRBV20-1,TRBJ1-2,CSARDKPGPEAPGYTF
TRBV3-1,TRBJ1-6,CASSYPLGALHF
TRBV3-1,TRBJ2-2,CASSQDLQAGELFF
TRBV18,TRBJ2-7,CASSPSGTGGSYEQYF
TRBV12-3/TRBV12-4,TRBJ1-5,CASSFRQWDNQPQHF
TRBV28,TRBJ1-5,CASSLVGTYSNQPQHF
TRBV15,TRBJ1-1,CAAAPLTVRKTEAYF
TRBV3-1,TRBJ1-3,CASSQEQGNTIYF
TRBV27,TRBJ2-7,CASSLNGGEPSEQYF
TRBV7-9,TRBJ2-7,CASSKDWTDEQYF
TRBV10-3,TRBJ1-5,CAIRPGTGGIRAGQSAPAF
TRBV5-1,TRBJ2-1,CASSLRTSGPYNEQFF
TRBV5-1,TRBJ2-6,CASSLATGASSGANVLTF
TRBV5-8,TRBJ2-7,CASSGGLGIADEQYF
TRBV28,TRBJ2-7,CASSLTSGGTYEQYF
TRBV3-1,TRBJ2-3,CASSQAGTALGDTQYF
TRBV15,TRBJ1-1,CATSTRESEAFF
TRBV27,TRBJ1-1,CASSKGDRGPNTEAFF
TRBV24-1,TRBJ2-4,CATSGGAKNIQYF
TRBV11-2,TRBJ2-1,CASSGPSGRGNKKFF
TRBV3-1,TRBJ2-5,CASSLPDGQETQYF
TRBV6-5,TRBJ2-7,CASSYRDNYEQYF
TRBV27,TRBJ1-6,CASSTGFSPLHF
TRBV6-5,TRBJ2-1,CASRLRHGGPEDF
TRBV5-1,TRBJ2-3,CASSLAGSTDTQYF
TRBV7-9,TRBJ1-4,CASSLVEFGREKLFF
TRBV20-1,TRBJ1-1,CSAPRLTGWGSEAFF
TRBV5-6,TRBJ1-1,CASSLGGIEAFF
TRBV12-3/TRBV12-4,TRBJ2-5,CASSLILGSGRGGETQYF